A selection of T cell receptor beta chains follows, all from one sample in a study of Tregs in tolerant kidney transplant recipients. Only in-frame clones appear in the TCRdb table, and some are missing; sequencing was by immunoSEQ multiplex PCR. The table has 60,000 to 70,000 clones, around 90% seen once. The sample here was CD8+ T cells from blood, taken before the transplant. Receptors originate from a human donor who received a combined kidney and bone marrow transplant. Each CDR3 is given with its conserved first and last residue. The order of the fields is D gene, V gene, clone size, J gene, CDR3 protein, CDR3 DNA. D genes are given only for firm matches. Rows give clone size only sometimes, using once, few, many, or a class for an expanded clone.

>-|TRBV6-5|-|TRBJ2-5
CASSYATGSDQETQYF
TGTGCCAGCAGTTACGCTACAGGGTCGGATCAAGAGACCCAGTACTTC
>-|TRBV5-7|-|TRBJ2-7
CASSLVALVVEQYF
TGTGCCAGCAGCTTGGTGGCTCTTGTGGTCGAGCAGTACTTC
>TRBD2|TRBV5-1|-|TRBJ2-3
CASSFLLLAGGLEDTQYF
TGCGCCAGCAGCTTCCTCCTTTTAGCGGGGGGGCTGGAAGATACGCAGTATTTT
>-|TRBV5-6|-|TRBJ2-1
CASSFEGVNEQFF
TGTGCCAGCAGCTTCGAAGGGGTCAATGAGCAGTTCTTC
>TRBD2|TRBV4-3|-|TRBJ2-7
CASSQVDLREGGSYEQYF
TGCGCCAGCAGCCAAGTTGACCTCAGGGAGGGTGGCTCCTACGAGCAGTACTTC
>-|TRBV2|-|TRBJ2-7
CASSEPGHEQYF
TGTGCCAGCAGTGAACCTGGGCACGAGCAGTACTTC
>TRBD2|TRBV29-1|-|TRBJ2-1
CSVDPTSGTYNEQFF
TGCAGCGTTGATCCGACTAGCGGAACCTACAATGAGCAGTTCTTC
>TRBD1|TRBV28|-|TRBJ1-5
CASSLTGQGVNQPQHF
TGTGCCAGCAGCCTAACGGGACAGGGGGTAAATCAGCCCCAGCATTTT
>-|TRBV4-3|-|TRBJ2-7
CASSQGLPGLQYF
TGCGCCAGCAGCCAAGGTCTTCCGGGGTTGCAGTACTTC
>-|TRBV5-1|-|TRBJ2-2
CASSSSFGELFF
TGCGCCAGCAGCTCTAGCTTCGGGGAGCTGTTTTTT
>-|TRBV9|-|TRBJ2-5
CASSVPPTGETQYF
TGTGCCAGCAGCGTACCCCCGACTGGGGAGACCCAGTACTTC
>-|TRBV19|-|TRBJ2-1
CASSIDQAGYNEQFF
TGTGCCAGTAGTATAGATCAGGCTGGTTACAATGAGCAGTTCTTC
>TRBD1|TRBV9|-|TRBJ1-6
CASSVGDSSYNSPLHF
TGTGCCAGCAGCGTGGGGGACAGCTCCTATAATTCCCCCCTCCACTTT
>TRBD1|TRBV4-1|-|TRBJ1-2
CASSQGTGIYGYTF
TGCGCCAGCAGCCAAGGGACAGGGATCTATGGCTACACCTTC
>TRBD2|TRBV28|-|TRBJ2-1
CASRLWREWVDEQFF
TGTGCCAGCCGTCTATGGCGGGAGTGGGTCGATGAGCAGTTCTTC
>-|TRBV12-5|-|TRBJ2-7
CASGAAGYLHYEQYF
TGTGCTAGTGGAGCCGCGGGGTACTTGCACTACGAGCAGTACTTC
>TRBD1|TRBV27|-|TRBJ2-1
CASSPGGGNEQFF
TGTGCCAGCAGTCCAGGGGGTGGAAATGAGCAGTTCTTC
>TRBD2|TRBV13|-|TRBJ2-1
CASSYGTSGANEQFF
TGTGCCAGCAGCTACGGGACTAGCGGGGCCAATGAGCAGTTCTTC
>TRBD1|TRBV27|-|TRBJ1-5
CASSLTGGTFNQPQHF
TGTGCCAGCAGTTTGACAGGGGGCACCTTTAATCAGCCCCAGCATTTT
>TRBD1|TRBV5-6|-|TRBJ2-7
CASSFGQGLNEQYF
TGTGCCAGCAGCTTCGGACAGGGGCTGAACGAGCAGTACTTC
>TRBD1|TRBV27|-|TRBJ2-7
CASSLRDSYYEQYF
TGTGCCAGCAGTTTACGGGACAGTTACTACGAGCAGTACTTC
>TRBD2|TRBV7-8|-|TRBJ2-2
CASSFILAGGDTGELFF
TGTGCCAGCAGCTTCATTCTAGCGGGGGGGGACACCGGGGAGCTGTTTTTT
>-|TRBV9|few|TRBJ2-3
CASSVLGLHTDTQYF
TGTGCCAGCAGCGTTCTAGGACTTCACACAGATACGCAGTATTTT
>-|TRBV9|-|TRBJ1-1
CASSPQGVLEAFF
TGTGCCAGCAGCCCTCAGGGCGTCCTTGAAGCTTTCTTT
>TRBD2|TRBV7-8|-|TRBJ2-1
CASSPGLAGSSYNEQFF
TGTGCCAGCAGCCCGGGACTAGCGGGAAGCTCCTACAATGAGCAGTTCTTC
>TRBD2|TRBV7-2|-|TRBJ2-7
CASSLDLGGEQYF
TGTGCCAGCAGCTTAGATTTGGGGGGGGAGCAGTACTTC
>-|TRBV7-9|-|TRBJ2-7
CASSSPVGLGPDEQYF
TGTGCCAGCAGCTCACCGGTCGGGTTGGGTCCGGACGAGCAGTACTTC
>-|TRBV27|-|TRBJ2-1
CASGGVATSSYNEQFF
TGTGCCAGTGGCGGAGTAGCTACGAGCTCCTACAATGAGCAGTTCTTC
>-|TRBV14|-|TRBJ1-3
CASSQDSTGSGNTIYF
TGTGCCAGCAGCCAAGATAGTACTGGCTCTGGAAACACCATATATTTT
>TRBD1|TRBV5-8|-|TRBJ2-5
CASSLGTGGIETQYF
TGTGCCAGCAGCTTGGGGACAGGGGGCATAGAGACCCAGTACTTC
>-|TRBV4-3|-|TRBJ2-1
CASSQVRDLNEQFF
TGCGCCAGCAGCCAAGTCCGGGATTTGAATGAGCAGTTCTTC
>TRBD2|TRBV5-1|-|TRBJ2-1
CASSVAGAVEQFF
TGCGCCAGCAGCGTAGCGGGAGCGGTCGAGCAGTTCTTC
>-|TRBV7-2|-|TRBJ1-1
CASSFHGGAVEAFF
TGTGCCAGCAGCTTTCATGGGGGGGCAGTAGAAGCTTTCTTT
>-|TRBV4-3|few|TRBJ1-6
CASSQDYGLGGDSPLHF
TGCGCCAGCAGCCAGGACTACGGTCTGGGGGGGGATTCACCCCTCCACTTT
>-|TRBV6-5|-|TRBJ1-1
CASSFGMGANTEAFF
TGTGCCAGCAGTTTTGGGATGGGGGCAAACACTGAAGCTTTCTTT
>TRBD2|TRBV11-2|-|TRBJ2-3
CASSPDPGGSPDTQYF
TGTGCCAGCAGCCCAGACCCGGGAGGTAGCCCAGATACGCAGTATTTT
>-|TRBV7-9|-|TRBJ2-2
CASEGQLNTGELFF
TGTGCCAGTGAGGGACAACTTAACACCGGGGAGCTGTTTTTT
>-|TRBV5-4|-|TRBJ1-1
CASSPRGENTEAFF
TGTGCCAGCAGCCCCCGGGGGGAGAACACTGAAGCTTTCTTT